These 30 T cell receptor beta chains share one sample of origin, sequenced in a study of T cell responses to AZD1222 COVID-19 vaccine. TCRdb keeps only in-frame clones here, not all; method: immunoSEQ multiplex PCR. This sample yields 100,000 or so clones, of which more than 85% are seen a single time; 16% belongs to the top ten. Sequencing used peripheral blood, obtained on day 0 of AZD1222 vaccination. The receptors were sampled from an adult in good health.

The V gene is TRBV19, the J gene TRBJ1-1; the D is unclear. The ends were cut back, 6 bases at V and 1 base at J, with 12 bases in the middle. This CDR3 spans 14 amino acids. CDR1 is LNHDA, CDR2 SQIVND, per germline (reference sequence). The CDR3 DNA sequence: TGTGCCAGTAGGACAATACAGACGAACACTGAAGCTTTCTTT. Translation gives CASRTIQTNTEAFF.

The rearrangement joins TRBV19 to TRBJ2-2; 11 bases map to TRBD2. The CDR3 spans 17 residues. With V trimmed by 7 bases and J by 4 bases, 11 bases remained unmatched. Germline values: CDR1 LNHDA, CDR2 SQIVND (reference sequence). The DNA of the CDR3 is TGTGCCAGTAAAATGGGTCTAGCGGGAGGCGGCACCGGGGAGCTGTTTTTT. It translates to CASKMGLAGGGTGELFF.

V and J are TRBV19 and TRBJ1-1; TRBD1 is a possible D gene (6 bases). Deletions cut 6 bases from V and 0 bases from J, with 11 bases between. This CDR3 is built from 14 residues. CDR1 LNHDA and CDR2 SQIVND come from the germline V gene (reference sequence). In DNA form, the CDR3 reads TGTGCCAGTAGGGACAGTACCTTGAACACTGAAGCTTTCTTT. Amino acids: CASRDSTLNTEAFF.

V usage is TRBV14 and J usage is TRBJ2-1; D remains unclear. This CDR3 comprises 13 residues. V was trimmed by 1 base and J by 3 bases, leaving 4 bases between them. CDR1 SGHDN and CDR2 FVKESK come from the germline V gene. The CDR3 reads CASSQGFYNEQFF. CDR3 DNA: TGTGCCAGCAGCCAAGGGTTCTACAATGAGCAGTTCTTC.

The V call is TRBV30, the J call TRBJ2-7; TRBD2 agrees at 7 bases. In germline, CDR1 is GTSNPN, CDR2 SVGIG (reference sequence). This CDR3 has 16 residues. V was clipped by 2 bases and J by 3 bases; unmatched bases: 13. CDR3 residues: CAWSPPTLRENYEQYF. The CDR3 nucleotides read TGTGCCTGGAGTCCCCCAACCCTGCGGGAGAACTACGAGCAGTACTTC.

To note about this clone: One end of the junction is discordant with germline, which a read error may explain. For the CDR3, the DNA is TGTGCCAGCAGCTCCACACCGAACCCTGAAGCTTTCTTT. As protein: CASSSTPNPEAFF. The chain links TRBV5-4 to TRBJ1-1; D ambiguous. The germline gives CDR1 SGHNT, CDR2 YYREEE (reference sequence). CDR3 length: 13 amino acids.

This chain links TRBV19 with TRBJ1-5, with D uncertain. CDR1 is LNHDA, CDR2 SQIVND, per germline (reference sequence). V lost 8 bases and J 2 bases, leaving 16 bases between the germline ends. The CDR3 runs to 15 residues. CDR3 DNA sequence: TGTGCCAGTCACCCGGGGTCTGCTGGCAATCAGCCCCAGCATTTT. This codes for CASHPGSAGNQPQHF.

The chain carries TRBV7-2 and TRBJ1-6, with 9 positions matching TRBD1. The V and J ends lost 6 bases and 9 bases, in that order; junction bases with no gene match: 6. This CDR3 comprises 14 residues. The germline V gene encodes CDR1 SGHTA and CDR2 FQGNSA. The CDR3 loop is CASSGTGWRSPLHF. Here the CDR3 DNA reads TGTGCCAGCAGTGGGACAGGGTGGCGTTCACCCCTCCACTTT.

This clone has more than one count but fewer than ten. This specimen includes other DNA sequences encoding the same CDR3. The genes are TRBV6-5 and TRBJ2-1; TRBD1 aligns across 9 bases. Trimming at V came to 5 bases and at J to 3 bases, leaving 2 bases not matched to a gene. Germline CDR1 reads MNHEY; CDR2 reads SVGAGI. The CDR3 is 14 amino acids. This CDR3 reads CASSPGQGYNEQFF. Written as DNA, the CDR3 is TGTGCCAGCAGTCCGGGACAGGGCTACAATGAGCAGTTCTTC.

The V gene is TRBV7-9, the J gene TRBJ1-1; D unclear. V lost 8 bases, J lost 4 bases, and 8 bases lay in between. The CDR3 extends over 11 amino acids. Per the germline V gene, CDR1 is SEHNR and CDR2 is FQNEAQ (reference sequence). The CDR3 spells CASGWGTEAFF. The DNA of the CDR3 is TGTGCCAGCGGGTGGGGCACTGAAGCTTTCTTT.

V usage is TRBV24-1 and J usage is TRBJ2-1; the match to TRBD1 covers 9 bases. J lost 10 bases, V lost 4 bases, and 4 bases had no gene match. Germline assignment: CDR1 KGHDR and CDR2 SFDVKD. The CDR3 length is 13 residues. CDR3 amino acids: CATSEDRGREQFF. The CDR3 nucleotides read TGTGCCACCAGTGAGGACAGGGGTCGGGAGCAGTTCTTC.

This chain joins TRBV6-4 and TRBJ2-3; 8 nucleotides match TRBD2. The CDR3 runs to 15 residues. V shed 2 bases and J 3 bases; nucleotides not matched to a gene: 4. CDR1 and CDR2 (germline): MRHNA, SNTAGT. This CDR3 is CASSDPAGGTDTQYF. CDR3 nucleotide sequence: TGTGCCAGCAGTGACCCTGCGGGAGGTACAGATACGCAGTATTTT.

The chain employs TRBV7-8 and TRBJ1-4; D gene ambiguous. This CDR3 region has 15 residues. Germline CDR1 SGHVS, CDR2 FQNEAQ. V was clipped by 4 bases and J by 0 bases, with 9 bases between them. The CDR3 protein is CASSSASTTNEKLFF. The DNA for the CDR3 is TGTGCCAGCAGCTCGGCCAGCACAACTAATGAAAAACTGTTTTTT.

The chain combines TRBV18 with TRBJ1-4; D not resolved. CDR1 KGHSH and CDR2 LQKENI come from the germline V gene. V was cut by 6 bases and J by 5 bases, with 4 bases left in between. This CDR3 is 11 amino acids long. The CDR3 DNA is TGTGCCAGCTCCTCGAATGAAAAACTGTTTTTT. Translation gives CASSSNEKLFF.

The genes are TRBV5-6 and TRBJ2-7; TRBD1 might be the D (6 bases). From germline, CDR1 is SGHDT and CDR2 YYEEEE. The CDR3 is made up of 12 amino acids. Between the trimmed V and J ends, which lost 3 bases and 6 bases, there was a span of 10 bases. CDR3 DNA: TGTGCCAGCAGCTCTAACAGGGTCGAGCAGTACTTC. Its protein product is CASSSNRVEQYF. The complete variable domain, with remaining parts taken from reference TRBV5-6 and TRBJ2-7, reads DAGVTQSPTHLIKTRGQQVTLRCSPKSGHDTVSWYQQALGQGPQFIFQYYEEEERQRGNFPDRFSGHQFPNYSSELNVNALLLGDSALYLCASSSNRVEQYFGPGTRLTVT.

The rearrangement uses TRBV4-1 and TRBJ2-1; 7 nucleotides match TRBD1. The CDR3 has 13 amino acids. Trimming at V came to 3 bases and at J to 10 bases, leaving 6 bases not matched to a gene. CDR1 and CDR2 (germline): MGHRA, YSYEKL. CDR3 sequence: CASSQRGPQEQFF. CDR3 nucleotides: TGCGCCAGCAGCCAGAGGGGGCCCCAAGAGCAGTTCTTC.

The CDR3 loop reads CASSQSGTGYNEQFF. For the CDR3, the DNA is TGCGCCAGCAGCCAGTCCGGGACAGGTTACAATGAGCAGTTCTTC. J is TRBJ2-1 and V is TRBV4-1; 8 bases fit TRBD1. Germline V lookup: CDR1 MGHRA, CDR2 YSYEKL. The CDR3 spans 15 residues. J gave up 4 bases and V 3 bases, and 5 bases lay outside the gene matches.

This sequence joins TRBV30 and TRBJ1-1, with 7 nucleotides matching TRBD1. The CDR3 loop spans 15 amino acids. V shed 8 bases, J shed 0 bases, and the junction held 12 bases outside the gene matches. Germline V gene lookup returns CDR1 GTSNPN and CDR2 SVGIG (reference sequence). This chain's CDR3 is CAALPGRGLNTEAFF. The CDR3 nucleotides read TGTGCCGCATTGCCGGGCAGGGGGTTGAACACTGAAGCTTTCTTT.

The chain recombines TRBV28 with TRBJ1-2, with D maybe TRBD1 (5 bases). The CDR3 spans 14 residues. Germline assignment: CDR1 MDHEN and CDR2 SYDVKM. V was shortened by 4 bases and J by 4 bases, with 13 bases between the two germline ends. CDR3 in amino acids: CASSSAQGRYGYTF. The CDR3 DNA reads as TGTGCCAGCAGTTCGGCGCAGGGCCGCTATGGCTACACCTTC.

The rearrangement links TRBV2 to TRBJ2-7, with 7 bases fitting TRBD2. The CDR3 has 14 residues. After removal of 3 bases from V and 0 bases from J, the junction contained 2 bases not matched to a gene. Germline V gives CDR1 SNHLY, CDR2 FYNNEI. Written as DNA, the CDR3 is TGTGCCAGCAGTGAGCGGGGGTACTCCTACGAGCAGTACTTC. It encodes CASSERGYSYEQYF.

This chain connects TRBV10-3 to TRBJ2-1, with D perhaps matching TRBD2 (5 bases). The CDR3 sequence is 16 residues long. The V gene's germline CDR1 is ENHRY and CDR2 SYGVKD. V was pared by 3 bases and J by 0 bases, with 12 bases between. The CDR3 protein is CAISEMVTSSYNEQFF. CDR3 coding DNA: TGTGCCATCAGTGAAATGGTTACTAGCTCCTACAATGAGCAGTTCTTC.

This chain connects TRBV15 to TRBJ1-3; D uncertain. Trimming took off 3 bases at V and 0 bases at J, with 3 bases between the two ends. The CDR3 covers 13 residues. Germline loops: CDR1 LNHNV, CDR2 YYDKDF (reference sequence). CDR3 bases: TGTGCCACCAGCAGGGCCTCTGGAAACACCATATATTTT. It encodes CATSRASGNTIYF.

CDR3 coding DNA: TGTGCCAGCTCCCCGGACAGCGAATATAACTATGGCTACACCTTC. Residues: CASSPDSEYNYGYTF. The chain is built from TRBV18 and TRBJ1-2, with D perhaps TRBD1 (6 bases). V was pared by 6 bases and J by 1 base, with 15 bases between. Germline V gives CDR1 KGHSH, CDR2 LQKENI. The CDR3 is 15 amino acids.

A single count supports this clone. The rearrangement joins TRBV3-1 (or the pseudogene TRBV3-2) to TRBJ1-3; weak D call: TRBD1 (6 bases). The CDR3 runs 17 residues. Trimming removed 2 bases at V and 4 bases at J, with 18 bases between. Germline loops: CDR1 LGHDT, CDR2 YNNKEL (reference sequence). CDR3 amino acids: CASSQIPQGPWGNTIYF. CDR3 DNA: TGTGCCAGCAGCCAAATCCCGCAGGGGCCTTGGGGAAACACCATATATTTT.

The genes are TRBV5-1 and TRBJ2-1; no firm D call. Germline CDR1 is SGHRS and CDR2 is YFSETQ. The V and J ends lost 1 base and 4 bases respectively, with 9 bases between them. The CDR3 covers 14 residues. The CDR3 nucleotides are TGCGCCAGCAGCTTGACCAATCGGTACAATGAGCAGTTCTTC. Its translation is CASSLTNRYNEQFF. Full variable domain (remainder filled in from reference TRBV5-1 and TRBJ2-1): KAGVTQTPRYLIKTRGQQVTLSCSPISGHRSVSWYQQTPGQGLQFLFEYFSETQRNKGNFPGRFSGRQFSNSRSEMNVSTLELGDSALYLCASSLTNRYNEQFFGPGTRLTVL.

This chain uses TRBV14 with TRBJ2-1; 10 bases align to TRBD2. The CDR3 runs to 19 residues. Germline CDR1 SGHDN, CDR2 FVKESK. V was clipped by 4 bases and J by 7 bases; unmatched bases: 19. The CDR3 bases are TGTGCCAGCAGCCCCACCCGAGGGTCTAGCGGGAGCGTAGGGAATGAGCAGTTCTTC. Its translation is CASSPTRGSSGSVGNEQFF.

The genes are TRBV5-4 and TRBJ2-3; 9 nucleotides match TRBD2. The junction had 9 bases not matched to a gene; V was cut back by 3 bases and J by 4 bases. The CDR3 runs to 16 residues. Looked up from germline, CDR1 is SGHNT and CDR2 is YYREEE (reference sequence). The CDR3 sequence: CASSYGLAQDPDTQYF. The CDR3 DNA sequence: TGTGCCAGCAGCTACGGACTAGCGCAGGACCCAGATACGCAGTATTTT. The complete variable domain, with remaining parts taken from reference TRBV5-4 and TRBJ2-3, reads ETGVTQSPTHLIKTRGQQVTLRCSSQSGHNTVSWYQQALGQGPQFIFQYYREEENGRGNFPPRFSGLQFPNYSSELNVNALELDDSALYLCASSYGLAQDPDTQYFGPGTRLTVL.

V gene TRBV18 combines with J gene TRBJ1-6, with a possible D match to TRBD1 (5 bases). Deletions cut 1 base from V and 10 bases from J, with 8 bases between. There are 13 residues in the CDR3. Germline loops: CDR1 KGHSH, CDR2 LQKENI. The CDR3 DNA follows: TGTGCCAGCTCACCACGGGGGAACTCACCCCTCCACTTT. Translation gives CASSPRGNSPLHF.

This chain joins TRBV6-1 and TRBJ1-5; D is perhaps TRBD1 (6 bases). With 3 bases removed from V and 0 bases from J, the gap between germline ends came to 12 bases. This CDR3 is built from 16 residues. From germline, CDR1 is MNHNS and CDR2 SASEGT. The CDR3 reads CASSDLWGASNQPQHF. In DNA, the CDR3 is TGTGCCAGCAGTGACCTCTGGGGGGCTAGCAATCAGCCCCAGCATTTT.

In this sample, this clone turned up a few times. The chain couples TRBV7-8 to TRBJ2-7; D uncertain. CDR1 and CDR2 (germline): SGHVS, FQNEAQ. V was trimmed by 2 bases and J by 2 bases, leaving 10 bases between them. This CDR3 is 14 amino acids long. CDR3 loop: CASSLRELTYEQYF. The CDR3 bases are TGTGCCAGCAGCTTACGAGAGCTAACCTACGAGCAGTACTTC.